This section outlines one T cell receptor (beta chain) sequence together with its context. The data were obtained in a study of T cells in Graves' hyperthyroidism and ophthalmopathy. Diagnosis relied on clinical symptoms, serum thyroxine and TRAb, thyroid ultrasound and orbital computed tomography. It was RNA transcripts that yielded the amplified TCR beta CDR3 regions. In the first-round RT-PCR of the TCR CDR3, the HTBI primer set was used. TCRdb re-called the multiplex PCR reads with MiXCR, one entry per CDR3 protein. The sample records some 490,000 distinct CDR3 sequences, more than 15% being singletons. This receptor was obtained from a woman in her 30s with Graves' ophthalmopathy. Sequenced material: blood.

CDR3 protein: CASSSKGLAEAKNIQYF. CDR3 coding DNA: TGTGCCAGCAGTTCGAAGGGACTAGCGGAAGCCAAAAACATTCAGTACTTC. The chain joins TRBV7-9 to TRBJ2-4, with 11 bases fitting TRBD2. Trimming removed 6 bases from V and 0 bases from J; junction bases left unmatched: 7. CDR1 and CDR2 from the germline V gene are SEHNR and FQNEAQ (reference sequence). CDR3 size: 17 residues.